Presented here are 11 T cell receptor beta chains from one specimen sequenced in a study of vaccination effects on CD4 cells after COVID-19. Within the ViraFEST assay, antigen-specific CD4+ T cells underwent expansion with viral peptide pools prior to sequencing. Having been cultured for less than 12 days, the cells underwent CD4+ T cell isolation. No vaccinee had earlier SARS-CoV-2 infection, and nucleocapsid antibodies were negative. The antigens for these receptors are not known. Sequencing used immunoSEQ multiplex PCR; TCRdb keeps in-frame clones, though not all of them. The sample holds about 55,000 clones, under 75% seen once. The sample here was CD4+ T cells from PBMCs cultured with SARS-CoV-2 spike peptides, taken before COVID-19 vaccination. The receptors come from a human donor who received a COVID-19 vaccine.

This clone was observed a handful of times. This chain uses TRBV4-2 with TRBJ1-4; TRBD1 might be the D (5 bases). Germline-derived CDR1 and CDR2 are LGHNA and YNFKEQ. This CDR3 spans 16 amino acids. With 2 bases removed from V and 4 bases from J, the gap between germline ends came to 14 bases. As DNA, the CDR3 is TGTGCCAGCAGCCAAAAACTTAACAGGATTAATGAAAAACTGTTTTTT. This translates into CASSQKLNRINEKLFF.

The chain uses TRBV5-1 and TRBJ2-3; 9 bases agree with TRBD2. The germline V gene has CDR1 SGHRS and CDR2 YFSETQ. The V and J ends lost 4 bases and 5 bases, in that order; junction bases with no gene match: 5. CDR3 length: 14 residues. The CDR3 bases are TGCGCCAGCAGCGCTAGCGGGACGGTAGATACGCAGTATTTT. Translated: CASSASGTVDTQYF.

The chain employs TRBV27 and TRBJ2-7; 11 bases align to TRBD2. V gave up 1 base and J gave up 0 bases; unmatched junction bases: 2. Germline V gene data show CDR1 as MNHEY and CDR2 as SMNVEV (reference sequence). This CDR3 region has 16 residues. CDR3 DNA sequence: TGTGCCAGCAGTTTATGGCTAGCGGGGGGCTCCTACGAGCAGTACTTC. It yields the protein CASSLWLAGGSYEQYF.

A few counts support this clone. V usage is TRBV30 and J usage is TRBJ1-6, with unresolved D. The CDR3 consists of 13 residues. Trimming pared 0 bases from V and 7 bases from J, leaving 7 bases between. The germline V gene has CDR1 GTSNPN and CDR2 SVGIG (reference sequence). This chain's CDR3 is CAWSVMGNSPLHF. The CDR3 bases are TGTGCCTGGAGTGTGATGGGAAATTCACCCCTCCACTTT.

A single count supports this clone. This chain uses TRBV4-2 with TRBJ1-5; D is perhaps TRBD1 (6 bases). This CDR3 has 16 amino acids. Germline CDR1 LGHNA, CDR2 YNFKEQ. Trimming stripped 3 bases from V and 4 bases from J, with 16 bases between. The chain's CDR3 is CASSQLGGTSNQPQHF. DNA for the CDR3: TGTGCCAGCAGCCAGCTAGGGGGAACCTCTAATCAGCCCCAGCATTTT.

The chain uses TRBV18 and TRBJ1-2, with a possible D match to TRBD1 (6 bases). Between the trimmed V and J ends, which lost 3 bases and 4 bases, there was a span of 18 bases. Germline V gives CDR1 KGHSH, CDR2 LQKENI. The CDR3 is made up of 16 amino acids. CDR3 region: CASSPDGGPKVYGYTF. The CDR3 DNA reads TGTGCCAGCTCACCTGATGGGGGGCCCAAGGTCTATGGCTACACCTTC.

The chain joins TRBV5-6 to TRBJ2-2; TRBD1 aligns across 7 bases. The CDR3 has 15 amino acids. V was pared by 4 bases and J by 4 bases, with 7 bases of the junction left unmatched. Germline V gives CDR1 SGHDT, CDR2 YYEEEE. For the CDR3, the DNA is TGTGCCAGCAGCACCCGACAGGGTCTCACCGGGGAGCTGTTTTTT. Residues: CASSTRQGLTGELFF. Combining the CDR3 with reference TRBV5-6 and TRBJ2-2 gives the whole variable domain DAGVTQSPTHLIKTRGQQVTLRCSPKSGHDTVSWYQQALGQGPQFIFQYYEEEERQRGNFPDRFSGHQFPNYSSELNVNALLLGDSALYLCASSTRQGLTGELFFGEGSRLTVL.

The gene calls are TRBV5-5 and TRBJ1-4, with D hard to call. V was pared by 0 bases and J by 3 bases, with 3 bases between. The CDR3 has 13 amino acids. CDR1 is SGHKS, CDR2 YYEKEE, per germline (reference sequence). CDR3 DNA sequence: TGTGCCAGCAGCTTGGGGCCTAATGAAAAACTGTTTTTT. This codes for CASSLGPNEKLFF.

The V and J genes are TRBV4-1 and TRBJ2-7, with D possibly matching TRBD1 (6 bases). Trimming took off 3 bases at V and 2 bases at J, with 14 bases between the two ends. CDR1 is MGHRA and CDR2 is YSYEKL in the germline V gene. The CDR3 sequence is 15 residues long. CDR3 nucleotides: TGCGCCAGCAGCCACCCTCAGGGGTCGGCCTACGAGCAGTACTTC. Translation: CASSHPQGSAYEQYF.

The chain's CDR3 is CASSLEQGPNYGYTF. As DNA, the CDR3 is TGTGCCAGCAGCTTGGAGCAGGGTCCTAACTATGGCTACACCTTC. The V call is TRBV5-6, the J call TRBJ1-2, with D possibly being TRBD1 (5 bases). The V gene's germline CDR1 is SGHDT and CDR2 YYEEEE. The length of the CDR3 is 15 residues. V shed 0 bases and J shed 0 bases, with 9 bases lying between them. The whole variable domain, filled in from reference TRBV5-6 and TRBJ1-2, reads DAGVTQSPTHLIKTRGQQVTLRCSPKSGHDTVSWYQQALGQGPQFIFQYYEEEERQRGNFPDRFSGHQFPNYSSELNVNALLLGDSALYLCASSLEQGPNYGYTFGSGTRLTVV.

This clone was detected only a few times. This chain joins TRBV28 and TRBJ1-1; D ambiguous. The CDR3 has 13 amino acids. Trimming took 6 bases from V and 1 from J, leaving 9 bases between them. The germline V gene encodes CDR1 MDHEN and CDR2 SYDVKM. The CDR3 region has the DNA TGTGCCAGCAGCGTTACACCGAACACTGAAGCTTTCTTT. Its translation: CASSVTPNTEAFF.